Below, 3 T cell receptor beta chains from the same sample are listed, as sequenced in a study of Ad26.COV2.S vaccination and SARS-CoV-2 variants. The treatment is: over 15 received Ad26.COV2.S at low or high dose, single or two shots; roughly 5 received placebo; per-sample allocation not given. Sampling occurred on day 63 after the first vaccine or placebo injection. Using immunoSEQ multiplex PCR, the repertoire was profiled, and TCRdb retains in-frame clones only, with some absent. Of 250,000 to 300,000 clones in the sample, about 89% were seen once. The starting material was peripheral blood, obtained in a trial of Ad26.COV2.S vaccine versus placebo. The receptors shown here come from a person aged 18 to 59 who received the Ad26.COV2.S COVID-19 vaccine or a placebo.

The chain links TRBV5-1 to TRBJ1-2, with D uncertain. The CDR3 is made up of 13 amino acids. Between the trimmed V and J ends, which lost 0 bases and 5 bases, there was a span of 8 bases. Germline V gene data show CDR1 as SGHRS and CDR2 as YFSETQ. CDR3 DNA: TGCGCCAGCAGCTTGGAATCCGGGTATGGCTACACCTTC. Its translation is CASSLESGYGYTF.

This clone appeared once. Germline and junction disagree at one end, which may indicate a read error. The J gene is TRBJ2-7, the V gene TRBV6-1, with D unclear. The CDR3 has 13 residues. The germline V gene encodes CDR1 MNHNS and CDR2 SASEGT. The CDR3 here is CASSESLSYEQCF. The DNA for the CDR3 is TGTGCCAGCAGTGAAAGTCTCTCCTACGAGCAGTGCTTC.

V and J are TRBV10-3 and TRBJ2-7, with D tentatively TRBD2 (6 bases). Per the germline V gene, CDR1 is ENHRY and CDR2 is SYGVKD. CDR3 size: 13 residues. Trimming took off 10 bases at V and 2 bases at J, with 15 bases between the two ends. The CDR3 nucleotides read TGTGCCACCCGGGTCCCGGGGGCCTACGAGCAGTACTTC. This encodes CATRVPGAYEQYF.